The present TCR beta chain was sequenced within a study of memory CD4+ T cells and cytomegalovirus serostatus. Trimming cost V 2 bases and J 5 bases, with 8 bases left between them. Germline V gives CDR1 SGHNT, CDR2 YYREEE (reference sequence). The CDR3 length is 13 residues. The repertoire was sequenced with immunoSEQ multiplex PCR; TCRdb's copy has only in-frame clones and lacks some. The sample lists 61,000 or so clones; around 80% were seen once. Single viable CD3+CD4+CD8-CD45RO+ cells were sorted as the memory CD4+ T cells. Sequences were obtained from memory CD4+ T cells from blood. The TCR comes from an adult in good health and CMV-seronegative. Some clones in this sample may be carry-over from other donors' samples. The rearrangement links TRBV5-4 to TRBJ2-1; tentative D call: TRBD1 (6 bases). The CDR3 loop is CASSFRGHNEQFF. The CDR3 DNA sequence: TGTGCCAGCAGCTTCAGGGGTCACAATGAGCAGTTCTTC.